The 5 T cell receptor beta chains below come from one sample, sequenced in a study of cytotoxic CD8 clonotypes in ibrutinib-treated CLL. Clones were sequenced by immunoSEQ multiplex PCR, and TCRdb holds only the in-frame ones, with some missing. The sample records roughly 150,000 clones, roughly 86% being singletons. The specimen comprised PBMCs, sampled after 12 months of ibrutinib treatment. The receptor set was obtained from a human donor with chronic lymphocytic leukemia.

The V and J genes are TRBV20-1 and TRBJ2-5, with 9 bases aligning to TRBD1. The J segment lost 5 bases and the V segment lost 6 bases, leaving 1 base of the junction unmatched. The CDR3 sequence is 11 residues long. Germline V lookup: CDR1 DFQATT, CDR2 SNEGSKA (reference sequence). The CDR3 protein is CSAGTGETQYF. CDR3 DNA: TGCAGTGCCGGGACAGGGGAGACCCAGTACTTC.

This clone appeared once. This sequence joins TRBV5-4 and TRBJ2-7; 9 nucleotides line up with TRBD1. There are 15 residues in the CDR3. Germline values: CDR1 SGHNT, CDR2 YYREEE (reference sequence). V lost 2 bases, J lost 4 bases, and 7 bases stayed unmatched. CDR3 protein: CASSFTPGTGYEQYF. CDR3 coding DNA: TGTGCCAGCAGCTTTACCCCCGGGACAGGGTACGAGCAGTACTTC.

The chain uses TRBV18 and TRBJ1-3; D remains unclear. Germline V gene lookup returns CDR1 KGHSH and CDR2 LQKENI. The CDR3 is made up of 16 amino acids. Trimming cost V 0 bases and J 3 bases, with 12 bases left between them. Here the CDR3 reads CASSPPSAVDGNTIYF. The CDR3 nucleotides are TGTGCCAGCTCACCACCGTCAGCGGTAGATGGAAACACCATATATTTT. The full variable domain, its missing parts supplied by reference TRBV18 and TRBJ1-3, is NAGVMQNPRHLVRRRGQEARLRCSPMKGHSHVYWYRQLPEEGLKFMVYLQKENIIDESGMPKERFSAEFPKEGPSILRIQQVVRGDSAAYFCASSPPSAVDGNTIYFGEGSWLTVV.

This chain connects TRBV18 to TRBJ2-3; 8 nucleotides match TRBD2. CDR1 KGHSH and CDR2 LQKENI come from the germline V gene. The CDR3 is 15 amino acids. Trimming removed 8 bases from V and 0 bases from J; junction bases left unmatched: 7. The CDR3, as DNA: TGTGCCAGCCGACCACTAGCGGCTAGCACAGATACGCAGTATTTT. Its protein is CASRPLAASTDTQYF.

The chain recombines TRBV7-6 with TRBJ2-7, with D perhaps being TRBD1 or TRBD2 (5 bases each). V gave up 3 bases and J gave up 2 bases, with 14 bases separating them. Germline V gene data show CDR1 as SGHVS and CDR2 as FNYEAQ. The CDR3 is made up of 15 amino acids. Here the CDR3 reads CASSLFSGATYEQYF. CDR3 nucleotide sequence: TGTGCCAGCAGCTTGTTCTCCGGGGCGACCTACGAGCAGTACTTC.